The next 26 T cell receptor beta chains were all read from a single sample in a study of cytomegalovirus exposure and HLA in healthy donors. 13 Jbeta primers and 60 Vbeta primers were used for the PCR. The repertoire was sequenced with immunoSEQ multiplex PCR; TCRdb's copy has only in-frame clones and lacks some. Seen here are 200,000 to 300,000 clones, about 80% observed once, and the top ten hold 7% to 9%. Sequenced input: PBMCs. The source of these receptors is a woman aged 55-70 years in good health and CMV-seropositive.

This clone was detected once. V gene TRBV27 combines with J gene TRBJ2-6; 7 bases align to TRBD2. In germline, CDR1 is MNHEY, CDR2 SMNVEV (reference sequence). Losses at the gene ends were 8 bases for V and 2 bases for J; bases not matched to a gene: 3. The CDR3 covers 14 residues. The chain's CDR3 is CASGREAGANVLTF. Written as DNA, the CDR3 is TGTGCCAGCGGGAGGGAGGCTGGGGCCAACGTCCTGACTTTC.

The rearrangement links TRBV7-8 to TRBJ2-7; 9 nucleotides match TRBD1. In germline, CDR1 is SGHVS, CDR2 FQNEAQ. V was clipped by 5 bases and J by 4 bases; unmatched bases: 9. CDR3 length: 15 amino acids. As DNA, the CDR3 is TGTGCCAGCAGCGCCCTCCGGGACAGGGTATACGAGCAGTACTTC. Its protein product is CASSALRDRVYEQYF.

The rearrangement links TRBV25-1 to TRBJ2-1, with D possibly matching TRBD2 (5 bases). Germline loops: CDR1 MGHDK, CDR2 SYGVNS. V lost 3 bases and J lost 9, with 12 bases in between. There are 13 residues in the CDR3. Written as DNA, the CDR3 is TGTGCCAGCAGTGATCCGGGGTGGGGTGAGCAGTTCTTC. This translates into CASSDPGWGEQFF.

This chain joins TRBV9 and TRBJ1-4, with D unresolved. Trimming pared 4 bases from V and 0 bases from J, leaving 10 bases between. The CDR3 extends over 15 amino acids. Per the germline V gene, CDR1 is SGDLS and CDR2 is YYNGEE. The CDR3 protein is CASSTGLATNEKLFF. CDR3 coding DNA: TGTGCCAGCAGCACCGGTCTAGCAACTAATGAAAAACTGTTTTTT.

This clone appeared a few times. V and J are TRBV19 and TRBJ2-2, with 14 bases identical to TRBD2. Germline values: CDR1 LNHDA, CDR2 SQIVND (reference sequence). V lost 8 bases and J lost 7; bases outside the gene matches: 12. There are 17 residues in the CDR3. The CDR3 DNA is TGTGCCAGTGGGAGACTAGCGGGAGGGCGACGGGTCGGGGAGCTGTTTTTT. As protein: CASGRLAGGRRVGELFF.

Points on this clone: Compared with germline, one end of the junction differs, possibly owing to a read error. This chain connects TRBV7-8 to TRBJ2-7; 8 positions agree with TRBD2. From germline, CDR1 is SGHVS and CDR2 FQNEAQ. The CDR3 extends over 15 amino acids. This CDR3 reads CASRLGLAVSYEQYF. CDR3 in DNA: TGTGCCAGCAGATTAGGACTAGCAGTCTCCTACGAGCAGTACTTC.

The genes are TRBV19 and TRBJ2-3; 9 nucleotides match TRBD2. Germline V gene sequence: CDR1 LNHDA, CDR2 SQIVND (reference sequence). J gave up 4 bases and V 5 bases, and 10 bases lay outside the gene matches. The CDR3 sequence is 16 residues long. DNA of the CDR3: TGTGCCAGTAGTCCCAGGGGACTAGCCGACTCAGATACGCAGTATTTT. This sequence encodes CASSPRGLADSDTQYF.

The CDR3 spells CASSGTGTLSGYTF. CDR3 bases: TGTGCCAGCAGTGGAACCGGGACTCTAAGTGGCTACACCTTC. The rearrangement uses TRBV6-1 and TRBJ1-2; perhaps TRBD1 as D (5 bases). The length of the CDR3 is 14 residues. Per germline, CDR1 MNHNS and CDR2 SASEGT. Trimming stripped 4 bases from V and 7 bases from J, with 16 bases between.

The chain combines TRBV6-5 with TRBJ1-2; 7 nucleotides match TRBD1. The CDR3 contains 14 residues. With V trimmed by 0 bases and J by 7 bases, 5 bases remained unmatched. Germline assignment: CDR1 MNHEY and CDR2 SVGAGI. The CDR3, as DNA: TGTGCCAGCAGTTACTCTGACAGGGACCTTGGCTACACCTTC. As protein: CASSYSDRDLGYTF.

The V gene is TRBV19, the J gene TRBJ1-5; 9 nucleotides line up with TRBD1. This CDR3 spans 16 amino acids. V dropped 4 bases and J dropped 5; count of bases not matched to a gene: 9. Germline V lookup: CDR1 LNHDA, CDR2 SQIVND (reference sequence). The CDR3 protein is CASSRGRDRGDQPQHF. CDR3 DNA sequence: TGTGCCAGTAGTAGGGGCCGTGACAGGGGGGATCAGCCCCAGCATTTT.

This clone has only a few counts. This rearrangement joins TRBV11-3 to TRBJ2-3, with TRBD2 matching over 7 bases. V lost 3 bases and J lost 4; bases outside the gene matches: 10. Germline CDR1 is SGHNT and CDR2 is YENEEA. This CDR3 has 16 amino acids. CDR3: CASSFGGGQSADTQYF. The CDR3 DNA reads TGTGCCAGCAGCTTTGGGGGAGGGCAGTCTGCAGATACGCAGTATTTT.

V and J are TRBV9 and TRBJ2-3; the match to TRBD2 covers 8 bases. Germline CDR1 and CDR2: SGDLS and YYNGEE. The CDR3 sequence is 16 residues long. V trimming: 2 bases; J trimming: 0 bases; junction bases outside the gene matches: 5. For the CDR3, the DNA is TGTGCCAGCAGCGTCTGGAGCGGGGGCAGCACAGATACGCAGTATTTT. As protein: CASSVWSGGSTDTQYF.

The chain joins TRBV19 to TRBJ1-1; D perhaps matches TRBD1 (5 bases). This CDR3 spans 14 amino acids. Germline CDR1 is LNHDA and CDR2 is SQIVND (reference sequence). The ends were cut back, 0 bases at V and 11 bases at J, with 16 bases in the middle. The CDR3 region has the DNA TGTGCCAGTAGTATAGACGGGGGTGTCAGGGCGGCTTTCTTT. The encoded protein is CASSIDGGVRAAFF.

The genes are TRBV15 and TRBJ2-2, with 8 bases identical to TRBD2. The CDR3 loop spans 15 amino acids. Germline V gives CDR1 LNHNV, CDR2 YYDKDF (reference sequence). V lost 3 bases and J lost 1; bases outside the gene matches: 1. CDR3 in amino acids: CATSRTSVNTGELFF. The CDR3 nucleotides read TGTGCCACCAGCAGGACTAGCGTGAACACCGGGGAGCTGTTTTTT. Variable domain in full (rest from reference TRBV15 and TRBJ2-2): DAMVIQNPRYQVTQFGKPVTLSCSQTLNHNVMYWYQQKSSQAPKLLFHYYDKDFNNEADTPDNFQSRRPNTSFCFLDIRSPGLGDTAMYLCATSRTSVNTGELFFGEGSRLTVL.

V gene TRBV27 combines with J gene TRBJ2-5, with D unresolved. The V gene lost 5 bases and the J gene lost 5 bases, with 12 bases spanning the gap. Germline V gene data show CDR1 as MNHEY and CDR2 as SMNVEV (reference sequence). This CDR3 has 13 amino acids. The CDR3 spells CASSPLGWETQYF. The CDR3 coding sequence is TGTGCCAGCAGTCCGCTAGGCTGGGAGACCCAGTACTTC.

CDR3 amino acids: CASSQAMNTEAFF. The CDR3 coding sequence is TGTGCCAGCAGCCAGGCAATGAACACTGAAGCTTTCTTT. This chain connects TRBV21-1 to TRBJ1-1; the table's D call, TRBD1, was not checked against the DNA. TRBV21-1 is a recognized pseudogene. This CDR3 is built from 13 residues.

The chain recombines TRBV27 with TRBJ2-7; 10 positions match TRBD1. V trimming: 2 bases; J trimming: 5 bases; junction bases outside the gene matches: 12. CDR3 length: 17 amino acids. Germline assignment: CDR1 MNHEY and CDR2 SMNVEV (reference sequence). The CDR3 nucleotides read TGTGCCAGCAGTTTAGCCTTAGTTGGGGGACAGGGGAACGAGCAGTACTTC. Translated: CASSLALVGGQGNEQYF.

This clone was seen once. The chain combines TRBV6-1 with TRBJ1-2, with 8 bases lining up with TRBD1. The germline CDR1 and CDR2 sequences are MNHNS and SASEGT. The CDR3 contains 13 residues. Trimming cost V 6 bases and J 8 bases; bases outside gene matches: 8. DNA of the CDR3: TGTGCCAGCAGGGCGACAGGGGAGGGCGGCTACACCTTC. Translating it yields CASRATGEGGYTF.

V usage is TRBV4-1 and J usage is TRBJ1-1; 10 bases are shared with TRBD1. The germline CDR1 and CDR2 sequences are MGHRA and YSYEKL. Trimming removed 4 bases from V and 2 bases from J; junction bases left unmatched: 13. CDR3 length: 18 amino acids. The CDR3 region is CASSPKPRQGALNTEAFF. As DNA, the CDR3 is TGCGCCAGCAGCCCCAAGCCGCGACAGGGGGCGCTTAACACTGAAGCTTTCTTT.

The chain employs TRBV13 and TRBJ1-1, with 8 bases aligning to TRBD1. The CDR3 length is 13 residues. V shed 1 base, J shed 8 bases, and the junction held 3 bases outside the gene matches. Germline values: CDR1 PRHDT, CDR2 FYEKMQ (reference sequence). The CDR3 loop is CASSLAYRGEAFF. The CDR3 DNA reads TGTGCCAGCAGCTTAGCGTACAGGGGGGAAGCTTTCTTT.

V is TRBV6-1 and J is TRBJ2-6; weak D call: TRBD2 (6 bases). Per germline, CDR1 MNHNS and CDR2 SASEGT. V lost 6 bases, J lost 1 base, and 10 bases lay in between. The CDR3 length is 15 residues. CDR3 coding DNA: TGTGCCAGCAGGAGGGACTTTTCTGGGGCCAACGTCCTGACTTTC. Translated: CASRRDFSGANVLTF.

V and J are TRBV15 and TRBJ2-3, with 9 nucleotides matching TRBD2. The germline gives CDR1 LNHNV, CDR2 YYDKDF (reference sequence). The CDR3 extends over 15 amino acids. J was trimmed by 1 base and V by 5 bases; bases with no gene match: 4. The CDR3 DNA follows: TGTGCCACCAGCTCTCGACTAGCGGGCACAGATACGCAGTATTTT. It codes for CATSSRLAGTDTQYF.

CDR3 DNA sequence: TGTGCCAGCCTTTTATCCGGGTCGAGCGGCTACACCTTC. It encodes CASLLSGSSGYTF. This rearrangement joins TRBV28 to TRBJ1-2; D ambiguous. The CDR3 has 13 residues. Germline V gene sequence: CDR1 MDHEN, CDR2 SYDVKM. Trimming took 8 bases from V and 8 from J, leaving 18 bases between them.

CDR3 sequence: CATKTGVKSYEQYF. The CDR3 DNA follows: TGTGCCACCAAGACAGGTGTTAAGAGCTACGAGCAGTACTTC. The gene calls are TRBV28 and TRBJ2-7; tentative D call: TRBD1 (6 bases). This CDR3 region has 14 residues. Germline CDR1 reads MDHEN; CDR2 reads SYDVKM. The V end was cut by 10 bases, the J end by 3 bases, with 19 bases between.

The chain uses TRBV27 and TRBJ2-3, with 8 bases that match TRBD1. The CDR3 loop spans 16 amino acids. Germline V lookup: CDR1 MNHEY, CDR2 SMNVEV (reference sequence). V shed 5 bases and J 4 bases; nucleotides not matched to a gene: 11. CDR3 in amino acids: CASSPTRTGWSDTQYF. The CDR3 nucleotides read TGTGCCAGCAGTCCGACTCGGACAGGGTGGTCAGATACGCAGTATTTT.

This CDR3 reads CASSPRDRVNEQFF. DNA of the CDR3: TGTGCCAGCAGCCCCCGGGACAGGGTGAATGAGCAGTTCTTC. V and J are TRBV7-9 and TRBJ2-1; 9 nucleotides align to TRBD1. The CDR3 extends over 14 amino acids. The junction had 6 bases not matched to a gene; V was cut back by 5 bases and J by 7 bases. Germline V gives CDR1 SEHNR, CDR2 FQNEAQ (reference sequence).